Listed below are T cell receptor beta chains from one sample, sequenced in a study of shared clonotypes between healthy human individuals. The data were produced by immunoSEQ multiplex PCR, yet TCRdb's version contains in-frame clones alone and is incomplete. Of roughly 300,000 clones listed, roughly 84% are singletons. Sequenced: memory CD8+ T cells sorted from blood. The receptors derive from a man between 18 and 35 years old in good health. The CDR3 runs from the conserved cysteine through the conserved F or W. Each record gives: clone size, D gene, V gene, J gene, CDR3 DNA, CDR3 protein. The D gene is left open where the match is weak. Clone size, where shown, is once, few, many, or a class for clones that have expanded.

size: NA
D: NA
V: TRBV7-6
J: TRBJ1-1
DNA: TGTGCCAGCAGGAAGCTGGACATGAACACTGAAGCTTTCTTT
CDR3: CASRKLDMNTEAFF

size: NA
D: TRBD2
V: TRBV7-9
J: TRBJ2-5
DNA: TGTGCCAGCATGGGAGGGAACCAAGAGACCCAGTACTTC
CDR3: CASMGGNQETQYF

size: NA
D: NA
V: TRBV4-1
J: TRBJ1-1
DNA: TGCGCCAGCAGCCAAGATCCCAGGTCTAACACTGAAGCTTTCTTT
CDR3: CASSQDPRSNTEAFF

size: NA
D: NA
V: TRBV11-2
J: TRBJ2-3
DNA: TGTGCCAGCAGCTTAGGTACAGGTGGGGATACGCAGTATTTT
CDR3: CASSLGTGGDTQYF

size: NA
D: NA
V: TRBV11-2
J: TRBJ2-7
DNA: TGTGCCAGCAGCTTGGGTCCTTTGGAGCAGTACTTC
CDR3: CASSLGPLEQYF

size: NA
D: TRBD2
V: TRBV2
J: TRBJ2-7
DNA: TGTGCCAGCAGTGAAGCGCACTGGGGGGGTTACGAGCAGTACTTC
CDR3: CASSEAHWGGYEQYF

size: NA
D: NA
V: TRBV10-2
J: TRBJ1-6
DNA: TGCGCCAGCGGCACTACCTCCCCCTCCTATAATTCACCCCTCCACTTT
CDR3: CASGTTSPSYNSPLHF

size: NA
D: NA
V: TRBV27
J: TRBJ1-1
DNA: TGTGCCAGCAGAAAGAGGGACGGATTGAACACTGAAGCTTTCTTT
CDR3: CASRKRDGLNTEAFF

size: NA
D: NA
V: TRBV7-2
J: TRBJ2-7
DNA: TGTGCCAGCAGCTTAACGGTCACCTCCTACGAGCAGTACTTC
CDR3: CASSLTVTSYEQYF

size: NA
D: NA
V: TRBV6-1
J: TRBJ1-2
DNA: TGTGCCAGCAGTGAGACCGGGACGCATAACGGCTACACCTTC
CDR3: CASSETGTHNGYTF

size: NA
D: NA
V: TRBV5-1
J: TRBJ1-1
DNA: TGCGCCAGCAGCTTGGAGCCTTGGGGGAACACTGAAGCTTTCTTT
CDR3: CASSLEPWGNTEAFF

size: NA
D: TRBD2
V: TRBV7-7
J: TRBJ2-3
DNA: TGTGCTAGCAGCTCTCGGGCCTCCGGGACTATACGGCCAGATACGCAGTATTTT
CDR3: CASSSRASGTIRPDTQYF

size: NA
D: TRBD2
V: TRBV28
J: TRBJ2-7
DNA: TGTGCCAGCAGTTTGCCCCTGCCGGGACTAGCATCAGACGAGCAGTACTTC
CDR3: CASSLPLPGLASDEQYF

size: NA
D: NA
V: TRBV6-5
J: TRBJ2-7
DNA: TGTGCCAGCAGCCCCTCGGGGTACGAGCAGTACTTC
CDR3: CASSPSGYEQYF

size: NA
D: NA
V: TRBV30
J: TRBJ1-2
DNA: TGTGCCTGGAGTTGGGATGACTATGGCTACACCTTC
CDR3: CAWSWDDYGYTF

size: NA
D: NA
V: TRBV4-1
J: TRBJ2-7
DNA: TGCGCCAGCAGCCAAGCCCAGGGGTGGGAGCAGTACTTC
CDR3: CASSQAQGWEQYF

size: NA
D: TRBD1
V: TRBV28
J: TRBJ2-7
DNA: TGTGCCAGCAGTTGGGACAGGGGAGGGTACGAGCAGTACTTC
CDR3: CASSWDRGGYEQYF

size: NA
D: TRBD1
V: TRBV30
J: TRBJ2-7
DNA: TGTGCCTGGAGGCCACCCAATTACGGGACAGGGTCCTACGAGCAGTACTTC
CDR3: CAWRPPNYGTGSYEQYF

size: NA
D: NA
V: TRBV30
J: TRBJ2-2
DNA: TGTGCCTGGAGTACAGCGAACACCGGGGAGCTGTTTTTT
CDR3: CAWSTANTGELFF

size: NA
D: TRBD1
V: TRBV2
J: TRBJ2-7
DNA: TGTGCCAGCAGGGAGGGACAGGGGGAGGCCTACGAGCAGTACTTC
CDR3: CASREGQGEAYEQYF

size: NA
D: TRBD2
V: TRBV5-1
J: TRBJ2-1
DNA: TGCGCCAGCAGCTTGGGGACTAGCCTCTCCTACAATGAGCAGTTCTTC
CDR3: CASSLGTSLSYNEQFF

size: NA
D: TRBD1
V: TRBV2
J: TRBJ2-7
DNA: TGTGCCAGCAGGAGCTCACAGGGGTTAGGCTACGAGCAGTACTTC
CDR3: CASRSSQGLGYEQYF

size: NA
D: NA
V: TRBV11-2
J: TRBJ1-4
DNA: TGTGCCAGCAGCTTTTATTTTTCGGGGCCTAATGAAAAACTGTTTTTT
CDR3: CASSFYFSGPNEKLFF

size: NA
D: TRBD2
V: TRBV14
J: TRBJ2-3
DNA: TGTGCCAGCAGCCATACTAGCGGGAGCACAGATACGCAGTATTTT
CDR3: CASSHTSGSTDTQYF

size: NA
D: TRBD2
V: TRBV7-2
J: TRBJ2-1
DNA: TGTGCCAGCAGCACCGGACTAGCGGACCACAATGAGCAGTTCTTC
CDR3: CASSTGLADHNEQFF

size: many
D: NA
V: TRBV28
J: TRBJ2-1
DNA: TGTGCCAGCAGCCTCATCAGGGGGGACTACAATGAGCAGTTCTTC
CDR3: CASSLIRGDYNEQFF

size: many
D: NA
V: TRBV11-2
J: TRBJ2-7
DNA: TGTGCCAGCAGCTTAGTTGCGGGTGCCTCGGGGGAGCAGTACTTC
CDR3: CASSLVAGASGEQYF

size: NA
D: NA
V: TRBV9
J: TRBJ2-7
DNA: TGTGCCAGCAGCGTGGGACCGAATGGTTACGAGCAGTACTTC
CDR3: CASSVGPNGYEQYF

size: NA
D: TRBD2
V: TRBV27
J: TRBJ2-1
DNA: TGTGCCAGCACCTCAGCGGGAGGGCTCAATGAGCAGTTCTTC
CDR3: CASTSAGGLNEQFF

size: NA
D: TRBD2
V: TRBV30
J: TRBJ2-1
DNA: TGTGCCTGGAGTGCAGGGACTAGCGGTTTCTTC
CDR3: CAWSAGTSGFF

size: few
D: NA
V: TRBV7-6
J: TRBJ1-1
DNA: TGTGCCAGCAGCTTCTCCGCCCAGGGAACTGAAGCTTTCTTT
CDR3: CASSFSAQGTEAFF

size: NA
D: NA
V: TRBV7-9
J: TRBJ2-3
DNA: TGTGCCAGCAGCCCTCCCACTCGGGTCCGAACTAGCACAGATACGCAGTATTTT
CDR3: CASSPPTRVRTSTDTQYF

size: NA
D: NA
V: TRBV27
J: TRBJ2-4
DNA: TGTGCCAGCAGCTCCCTTTGGACGGTAGCCAAAAACATTCAGTACTTC
CDR3: CASSSLWTVAKNIQYF

size: NA
D: NA
V: TRBV18
J: TRBJ1-3
DNA: TGTGCCAGCTCACCACCCGGGAACGTGCGTGGAAACACCATATATTTT
CDR3: CASSPPGNVRGNTIYF

size: NA
D: NA
V: TRBV4-1
J: TRBJ1-2
DNA: TGCGCCAGCAGCCAAGTAACCTCAGGAGGAAATGGCTACACCTTC
CDR3: CASSQVTSGGNGYTF

size: NA
D: NA
V: TRBV2
J: TRBJ2-3
DNA: TGTGCCAGCAGTGCCCCAGATACGCAGTATTTT
CDR3: CASSAPDTQYF

size: NA
D: NA
V: TRBV7-8
J: TRBJ1-5
DNA: TGTGCCAGCAGCTTAAGGACGCTGCGGAATCAGCCCCAGCATTTT
CDR3: CASSLRTLRNQPQHF

size: NA
D: TRBD1
V: TRBV2
J: TRBJ1-2
DNA: TGTGCCAGCAGCCCAGGGGGTAATGACTATGGCTACACCTTC
CDR3: CASSPGGNDYGYTF

size: NA
D: TRBD2
V: TRBV27
J: TRBJ2-1
DNA: TGTGCCAGCAGTTCGACGACTAGCGGAATTGAGCAGTTCTTC
CDR3: CASSSTTSGIEQFF

size: NA
D: NA
V: TRBV19
J: TRBJ2-5
DNA: TGTGCCAGTACGAACTGGGGGGAAGAGACCCAGTACTTC
CDR3: CASTNWGEETQYF

size: NA
D: TRBD1
V: TRBV5-6
J: TRBJ2-5
DNA: TGTGCCAGCAGCATAGGGGGCTTCAAAGACTTC
CDR3: CASSIGGFKDF

size: NA
D: NA
V: TRBV4-1
J: TRBJ2-3
DNA: TGCGCCAGCAGCCTCTCCAGGGGGGTACTTACGCAGTATTTT
CDR3: CASSLSRGVLTQYF

size: few
D: TRBD1
V: TRBV7-2
J: TRBJ2-7
DNA: TGTGCCAGCAGCTCATCTGACAGGGTGGAAACCTACGAGCAGTACTTC
CDR3: CASSSSDRVETYEQYF

size: NA
D: TRBD1
V: TRBV6-6
J: TRBJ2-7
DNA: TGTGCCAGCAGTATAACCGGGACAGGGACCTACGAGCAGTACTTC
CDR3: CASSITGTGTYEQYF

size: NA
D: NA
V: TRBV27
J: TRBJ2-1
DNA: TGTGCCAGCACCTTGTTAGGGGTGGGAAATGAGCAGTTCTTC
CDR3: CASTLLGVGNEQFF

size: NA
D: TRBD2
V: TRBV13
J: TRBJ2-7
DNA: TGTGCCAGCAGCTCCGGGGGGGCCGGCTCCTACGAGCAGTACTTC
CDR3: CASSSGGAGSYEQYF

size: NA
D: TRBD2
V: TRBV7-3
J: TRBJ2-5
DNA: TGTGCCAGCACCGAGCGGGACTTACCCATCCAAGAGACCCAGTACTTC
CDR3: CASTERDLPIQETQYF

size: NA
D: TRBD1
V: TRBV27
J: TRBJ2-7
DNA: TGTGCCAGCAGTTTCCGGGACAGGCTACACGAGCAGTACTTC
CDR3: CASSFRDRLHEQYF

size: NA
D: NA
V: TRBV4-1
J: TRBJ2-7
DNA: TGCGCCAGCAGCCAAGTAGGGGAGGACGAGCAGTACTTC
CDR3: CASSQVGEDEQYF

size: few
D: TRBD2
V: TRBV18
J: TRBJ2-3
DNA: TGTGCCAGCTCACCCCTGGATCTAGCGGTTAGCACAGATACGCAGTATTTT
CDR3: CASSPLDLAVSTDTQYF

size: NA
D: NA
V: TRBV9
J: TRBJ2-7
DNA: TGTGCCAGCAGCGTAGCGGCCATGGATTACGAGCAGTACTTC
CDR3: CASSVAAMDYEQYF